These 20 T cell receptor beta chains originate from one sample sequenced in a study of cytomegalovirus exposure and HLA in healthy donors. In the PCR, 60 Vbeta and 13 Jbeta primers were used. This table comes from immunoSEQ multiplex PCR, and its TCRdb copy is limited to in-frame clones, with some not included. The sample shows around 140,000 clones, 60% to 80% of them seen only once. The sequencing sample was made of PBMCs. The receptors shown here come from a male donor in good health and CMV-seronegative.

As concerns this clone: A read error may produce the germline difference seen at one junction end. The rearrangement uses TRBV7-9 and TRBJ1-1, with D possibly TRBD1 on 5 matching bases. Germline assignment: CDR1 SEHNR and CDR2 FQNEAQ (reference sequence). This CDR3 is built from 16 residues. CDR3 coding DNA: TGTTCCAGCAACCGAGATCAGACAGCTATGAACACTGAAGCTTTCTTT. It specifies CSSNRDQTAMNTEAFF.

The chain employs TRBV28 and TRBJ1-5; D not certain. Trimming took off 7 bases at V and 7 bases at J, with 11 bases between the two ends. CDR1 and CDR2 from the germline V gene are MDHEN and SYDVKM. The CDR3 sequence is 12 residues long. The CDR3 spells CASTEVGQPQHF. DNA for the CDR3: TGTGCCAGCACGGAGGTCGGGCAGCCCCAGCATTTT.

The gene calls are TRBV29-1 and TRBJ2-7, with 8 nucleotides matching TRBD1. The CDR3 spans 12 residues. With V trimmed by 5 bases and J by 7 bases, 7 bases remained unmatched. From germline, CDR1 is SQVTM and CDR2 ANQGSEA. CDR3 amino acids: CSVNGQGGEQYF. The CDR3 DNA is TGCAGCGTTAATGGACAGGGCGGGGAGCAGTACTTC.

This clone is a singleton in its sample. The DNA for the CDR3 is TGTGCCAGCAGTTTGGCGGAGAATTCACCCCTCCACTTT. It translates to CASSLAENSPLHF. The gene calls are TRBV27 and TRBJ1-6, with D unclear. The V gene's germline CDR1 is MNHEY and CDR2 SMNVEV (reference sequence). Trimming took off 3 bases at V and 7 bases at J, with 7 bases between the two ends. CDR3 length: 13 amino acids.

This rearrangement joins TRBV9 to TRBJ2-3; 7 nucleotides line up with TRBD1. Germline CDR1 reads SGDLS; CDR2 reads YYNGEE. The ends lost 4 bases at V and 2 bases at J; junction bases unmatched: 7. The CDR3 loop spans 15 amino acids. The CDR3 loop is CASSTRTGTTDTQYF. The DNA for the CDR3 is TGTGCCAGCAGCACCCGGACAGGAACCACAGATACGCAGTATTTT.

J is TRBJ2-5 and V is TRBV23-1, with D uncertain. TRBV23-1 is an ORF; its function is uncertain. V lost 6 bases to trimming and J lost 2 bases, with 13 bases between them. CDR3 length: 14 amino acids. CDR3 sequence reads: CASRTPGLQETQYF. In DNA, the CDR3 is TGCGCCAGCAGGACCCCAGGCTTACAAGAGACCCAGTACTTC.

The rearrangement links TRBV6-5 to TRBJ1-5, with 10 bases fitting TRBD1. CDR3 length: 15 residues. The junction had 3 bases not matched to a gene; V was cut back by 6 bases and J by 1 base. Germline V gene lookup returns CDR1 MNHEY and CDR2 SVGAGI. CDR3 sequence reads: CASRMGQGSNQPQHF. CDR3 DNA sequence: TGTGCCAGCAGGATGGGACAGGGGAGCAATCAGCCCCAGCATTTT.

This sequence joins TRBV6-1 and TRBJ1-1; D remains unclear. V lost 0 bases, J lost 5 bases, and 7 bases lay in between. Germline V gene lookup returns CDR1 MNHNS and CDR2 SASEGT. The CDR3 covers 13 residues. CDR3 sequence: CASSEAGRTEAFF. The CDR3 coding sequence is TGTGCCAGCAGTGAAGCAGGGAGAACTGAAGCTTTCTTT.

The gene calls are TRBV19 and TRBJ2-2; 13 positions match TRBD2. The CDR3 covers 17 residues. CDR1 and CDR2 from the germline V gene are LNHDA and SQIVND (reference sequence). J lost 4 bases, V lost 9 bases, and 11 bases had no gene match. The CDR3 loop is CASKKLAGGPGTGELFF. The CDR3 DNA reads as TGTGCCAGCAAGAAACTAGCGGGGGGGCCGGGCACCGGGGAGCTGTTTTTT.

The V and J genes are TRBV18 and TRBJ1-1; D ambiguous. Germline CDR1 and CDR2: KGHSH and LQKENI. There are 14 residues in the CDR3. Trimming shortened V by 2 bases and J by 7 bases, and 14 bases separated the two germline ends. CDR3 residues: CASSPAGGIGEAFF. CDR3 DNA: TGTGCCAGCTCACCAGCGGGAGGGATTGGTGAAGCTTTCTTT.

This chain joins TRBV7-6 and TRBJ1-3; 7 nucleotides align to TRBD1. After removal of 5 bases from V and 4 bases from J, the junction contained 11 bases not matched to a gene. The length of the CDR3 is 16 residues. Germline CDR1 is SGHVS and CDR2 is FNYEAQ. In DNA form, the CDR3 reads TGTGCCAGCAGCGCTTTAACAGGGGAGAGGGGAAACACCATATATTTT. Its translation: CASSALTGERGNTIYF.

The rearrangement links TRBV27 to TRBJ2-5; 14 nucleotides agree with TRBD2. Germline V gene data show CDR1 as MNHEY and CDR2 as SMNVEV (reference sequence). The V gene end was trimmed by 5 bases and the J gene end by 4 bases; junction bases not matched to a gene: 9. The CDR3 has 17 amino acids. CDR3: CASSTRLGLAGGETQYF. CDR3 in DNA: TGTGCCAGCAGTACTAGATTAGGACTAGCGGGAGGAGAGACCCAGTACTTC.

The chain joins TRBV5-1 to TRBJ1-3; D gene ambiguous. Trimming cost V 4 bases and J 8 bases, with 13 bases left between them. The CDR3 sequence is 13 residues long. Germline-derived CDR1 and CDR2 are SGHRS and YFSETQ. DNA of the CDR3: TGCGCCAGCAGCCAAGGCGGGGAAGACACCATATATTTT. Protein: CASSQGGEDTIYF.

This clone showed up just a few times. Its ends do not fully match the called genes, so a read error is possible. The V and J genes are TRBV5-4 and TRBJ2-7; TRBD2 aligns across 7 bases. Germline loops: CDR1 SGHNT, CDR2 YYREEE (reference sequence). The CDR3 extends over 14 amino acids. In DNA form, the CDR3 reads TGTGCCAGCAGCTTGCTAGGACTAGAACGCTTGGTGGTCTTC. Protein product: CASSLLGLERLVVF.

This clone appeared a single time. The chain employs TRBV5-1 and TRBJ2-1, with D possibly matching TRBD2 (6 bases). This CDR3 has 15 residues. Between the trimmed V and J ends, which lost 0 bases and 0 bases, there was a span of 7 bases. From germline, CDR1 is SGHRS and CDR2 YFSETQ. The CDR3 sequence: CASSLGTTSYNEQFF. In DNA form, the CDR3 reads TGCGCCAGCAGCTTGGGGACTACCTCCTACAATGAGCAGTTCTTC.

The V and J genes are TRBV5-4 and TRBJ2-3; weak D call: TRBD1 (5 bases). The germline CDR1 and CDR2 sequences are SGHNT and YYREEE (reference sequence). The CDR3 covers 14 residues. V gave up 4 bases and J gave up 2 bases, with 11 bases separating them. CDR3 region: CASSLQVTTDTQYF. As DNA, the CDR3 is TGTGCCAGCAGCCTACAGGTAACCACAGATACGCAGTATTTT.

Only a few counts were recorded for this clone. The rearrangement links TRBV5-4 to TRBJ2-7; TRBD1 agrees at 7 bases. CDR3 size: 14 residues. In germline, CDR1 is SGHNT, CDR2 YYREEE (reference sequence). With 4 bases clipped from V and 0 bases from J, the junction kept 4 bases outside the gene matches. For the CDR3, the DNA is TGTGCCAGCAGCGAAAACAGGGGCTCCTACGAGCAGTACTTC. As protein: CASSENRGSYEQYF.

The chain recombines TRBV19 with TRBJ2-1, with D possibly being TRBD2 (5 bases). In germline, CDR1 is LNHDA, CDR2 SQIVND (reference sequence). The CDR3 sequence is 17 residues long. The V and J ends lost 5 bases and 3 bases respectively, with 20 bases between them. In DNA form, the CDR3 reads TGTGCCAGTAGTGAGGTAGGGCTAGCCAAGTACTACAATGAGCAGTTCTTC. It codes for CASSEVGLAKYYNEQFF.

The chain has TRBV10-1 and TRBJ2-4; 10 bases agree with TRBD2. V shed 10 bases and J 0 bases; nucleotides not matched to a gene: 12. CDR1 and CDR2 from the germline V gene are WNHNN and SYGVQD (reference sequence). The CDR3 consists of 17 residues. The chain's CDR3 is CAILAGGGRLAKNIQYF. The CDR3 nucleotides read TGCGCCATCTTAGCGGGAGGTGGTCGCCTAGCCAAAAACATTCAGTACTTC.

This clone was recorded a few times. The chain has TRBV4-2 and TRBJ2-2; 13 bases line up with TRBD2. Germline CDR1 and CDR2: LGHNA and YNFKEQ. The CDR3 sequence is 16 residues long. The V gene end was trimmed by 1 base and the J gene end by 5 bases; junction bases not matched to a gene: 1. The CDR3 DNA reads TGTGCCAGCAGCCAAGGGACTAGCGGGAGAACCGGGGAGCTGTTTTTT. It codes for CASSQGTSGRTGELFF.